Listed here is a single T cell receptor (beta chain). Its antigen is unidentified. Libraries were prepared by immunoSEQ multiplex PCR; TCRdb keeps only in-frame clonotypes and omits some of them. The data show around 100,000 clones, with around 88% seen just once and 6.5% held by the top ten. The data derive from a study of T cell responses to AZD1222 COVID-19 vaccine. Study-wide results and limits: Variant regions that are unmutated are reportedly the target of nearly half of spike-specific TCRs.

In germline, CDR1 is LNHDA, CDR2 SQIVND (reference sequence). Trimming removed 0 bases at V and 9 bases at J, with 15 bases between. The CDR3 has 15 residues. The chain employs TRBV19 and TRBJ1-5; D gene unclear. The material sequenced was peripheral blood, taken 28 days after the second AZD1222 dose. This clonotype originated in an adult who received the AZD1222 COVID-19 vaccine. CDR3 protein: CASSIENDGSRPQHF. The CDR3 nucleotides read TGTGCCAGTAGTATAGAGAACGATGGCTCCCGGCCCCAGCATTTT.